This T cell receptor beta chain was captured in a study of T cells after yellow fever vaccination. Findings of the study overall: Most primary-vaccination clones reappeared after the booster (approximately 95% CD4, around 88% CD8).

TCRdb used MiXCR to reprocess the 5' RACE reads, holding one entry per CDR3 protein. Among approximately 330,000 distinct CDR3 sequences, roughly 4.3% were seen once, and the ten largest hold roughly 25%. The CDR3 is 12 residues long. Trimming cost V 3 bases and J 1 base, with 3 bases left between them. This clonotype was recorded many times. The antigen is not known. The sequence was collected from a man aged 18 to 30 who received the YFV17D yellow fever vaccine. Sequences were derived from PBMCs, sampled 5 days after the yellow fever booster vaccination. The rearrangement links TRBV12-3 or TRBV12-4 to TRBJ1-1, with D unclear. The CDR3 is CASSFRNTEAFF. In DNA, the CDR3 is TGTGCCAGCAGTTTTCGGAACACTGAAGCTTTCTTT.